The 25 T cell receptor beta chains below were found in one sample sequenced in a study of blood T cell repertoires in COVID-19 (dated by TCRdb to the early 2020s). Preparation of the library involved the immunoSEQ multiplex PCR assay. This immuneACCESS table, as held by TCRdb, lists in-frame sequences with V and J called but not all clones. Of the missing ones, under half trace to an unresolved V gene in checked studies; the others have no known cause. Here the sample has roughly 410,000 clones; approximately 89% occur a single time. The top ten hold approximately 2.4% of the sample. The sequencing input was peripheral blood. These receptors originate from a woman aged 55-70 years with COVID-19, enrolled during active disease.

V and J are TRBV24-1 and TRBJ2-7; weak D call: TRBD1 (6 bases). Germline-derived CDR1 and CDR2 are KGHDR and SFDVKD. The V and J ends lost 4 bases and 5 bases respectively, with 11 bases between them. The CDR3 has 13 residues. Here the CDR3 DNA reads TGTGCCACCAGTGAACGACAGGCGGACGAGCAGTACTTC. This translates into CATSERQADEQYF.

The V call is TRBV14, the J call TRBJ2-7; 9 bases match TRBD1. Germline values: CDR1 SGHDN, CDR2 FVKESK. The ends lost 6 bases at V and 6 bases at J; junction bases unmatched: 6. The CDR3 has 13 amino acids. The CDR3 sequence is CASSLQGASEQYF. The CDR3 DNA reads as TGTGCCAGCAGTCTACAGGGGGCAAGCGAGCAGTACTTC. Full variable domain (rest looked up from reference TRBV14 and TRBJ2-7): EAGVTQFPSHSVIEKGQTVTLRCDPISGHDNLYWYRRVMGKEIKFLLHFVKESKQDESGMPNNRFLAERTGGTYSTLKVQPAELEDSGVYFCASSLQGASEQYFGPGTRLTVT.

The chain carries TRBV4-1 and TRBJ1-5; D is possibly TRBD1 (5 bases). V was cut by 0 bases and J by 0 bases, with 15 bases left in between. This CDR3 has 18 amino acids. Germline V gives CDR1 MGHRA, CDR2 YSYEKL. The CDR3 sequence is CASSQDGRGINSNQPQHF. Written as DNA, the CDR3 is TGCGCCAGCAGCCAAGATGGAAGGGGCATTAATAGCAATCAGCCCCAGCATTTT.

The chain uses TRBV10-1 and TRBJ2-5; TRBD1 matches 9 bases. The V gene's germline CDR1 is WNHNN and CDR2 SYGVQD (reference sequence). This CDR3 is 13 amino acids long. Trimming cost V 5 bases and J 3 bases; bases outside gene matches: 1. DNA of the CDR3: TGCGCCAGCAGTCGGACAGGGGAAGAGACCCAGTACTTC. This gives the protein CASSRTGEETQYF.

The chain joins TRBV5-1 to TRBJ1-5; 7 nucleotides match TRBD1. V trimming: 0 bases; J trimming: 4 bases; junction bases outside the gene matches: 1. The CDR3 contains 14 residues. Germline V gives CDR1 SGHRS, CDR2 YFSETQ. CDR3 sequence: CASSLGGQNQPQHF. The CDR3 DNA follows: TGCGCCAGCAGCTTGGGGGGACAGAATCAGCCCCAGCATTTT.

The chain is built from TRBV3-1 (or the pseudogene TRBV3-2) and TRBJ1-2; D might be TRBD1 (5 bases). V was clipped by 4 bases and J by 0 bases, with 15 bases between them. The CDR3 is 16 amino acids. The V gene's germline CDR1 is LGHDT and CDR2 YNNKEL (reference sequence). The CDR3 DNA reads TGTGCCAGCAGCCGTAATGGTGACAGTGCTAACTATGGCTACACCTTC. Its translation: CASSRNGDSANYGYTF.

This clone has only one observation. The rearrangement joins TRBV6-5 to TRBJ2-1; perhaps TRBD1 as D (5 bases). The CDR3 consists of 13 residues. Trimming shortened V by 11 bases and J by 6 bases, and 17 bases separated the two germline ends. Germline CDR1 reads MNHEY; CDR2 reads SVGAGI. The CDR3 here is CAGEGARFNEQFF. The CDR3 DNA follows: TGTGCCGGTGAAGGGGCTCGATTCAATGAGCAGTTCTTC.

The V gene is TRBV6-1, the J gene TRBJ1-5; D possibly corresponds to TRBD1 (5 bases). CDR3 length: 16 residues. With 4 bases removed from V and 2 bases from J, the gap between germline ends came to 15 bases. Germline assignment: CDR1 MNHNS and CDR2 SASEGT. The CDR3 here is CASSGGVRGGNQPQHF. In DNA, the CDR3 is TGTGCCAGCAGTGGGGGGGTGAGGGGAGGCAATCAGCCCCAGCATTTT.

The CDR3 protein is CASSPTAAPSNQPQHF. CDR3 nucleotides: TGTGCCAGCAGCCCTACGGCGGCACCCTCTAATCAGCCCCAGCATTTT. This sequence joins TRBV7-8 and TRBJ1-5; D gene ambiguous. Germline values: CDR1 SGHVS, CDR2 FQNEAQ. Trimming left V 5 bases short and J 4 bases short, with 18 bases between. The CDR3 runs 16 residues.

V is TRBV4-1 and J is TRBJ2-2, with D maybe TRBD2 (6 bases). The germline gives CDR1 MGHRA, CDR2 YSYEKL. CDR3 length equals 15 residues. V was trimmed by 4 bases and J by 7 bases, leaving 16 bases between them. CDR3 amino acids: CASSRRDGYSGELFF. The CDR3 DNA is TGCGCCAGCAGCCGGAGGGACGGTTACAGCGGGGAGCTGTTTTTT.

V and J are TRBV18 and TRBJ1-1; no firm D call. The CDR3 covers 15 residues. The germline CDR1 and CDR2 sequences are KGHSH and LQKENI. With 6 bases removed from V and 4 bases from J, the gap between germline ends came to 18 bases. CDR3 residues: CASSQDWGSGTEAFF. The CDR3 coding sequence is TGTGCCAGCTCTCAGGATTGGGGTAGCGGCACTGAAGCTTTCTTT.

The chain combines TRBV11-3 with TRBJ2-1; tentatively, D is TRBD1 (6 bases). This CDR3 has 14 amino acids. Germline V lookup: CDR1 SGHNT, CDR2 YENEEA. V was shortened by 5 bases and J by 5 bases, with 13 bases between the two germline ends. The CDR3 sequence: CASSEHGQNNEQFF. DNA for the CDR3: TGTGCCAGCAGCGAACACGGACAGAACAATGAGCAGTTCTTC.

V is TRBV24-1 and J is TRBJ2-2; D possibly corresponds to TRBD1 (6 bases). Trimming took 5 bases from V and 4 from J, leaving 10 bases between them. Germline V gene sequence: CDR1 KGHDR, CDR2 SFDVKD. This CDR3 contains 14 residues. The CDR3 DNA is TGTGCCACCAGTGGCGCCAGGGGCACCGGGGAGCTGTTTTTT. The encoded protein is CATSGARGTGELFF.

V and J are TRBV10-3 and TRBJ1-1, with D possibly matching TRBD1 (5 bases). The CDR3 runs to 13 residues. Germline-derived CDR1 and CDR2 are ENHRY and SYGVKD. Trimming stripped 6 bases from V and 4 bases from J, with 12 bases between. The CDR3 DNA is TGTGCCATCAGCCCCAGGGATTCCACTGAAGCTTTCTTT. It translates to CAISPRDSTEAFF.

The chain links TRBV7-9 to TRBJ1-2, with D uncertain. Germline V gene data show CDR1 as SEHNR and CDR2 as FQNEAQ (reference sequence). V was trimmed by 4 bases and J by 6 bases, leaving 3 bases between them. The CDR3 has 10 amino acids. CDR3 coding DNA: TGTGCCAGCAGCTCTGATGGCTACACCTTC. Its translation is CASSSDGYTF. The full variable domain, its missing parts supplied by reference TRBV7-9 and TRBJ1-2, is DTGVSQNPRHKITKRGQNVTFRCDPISEHNRLYWYRQTLGQGPEFLTYFQNEAQLEKSRLLSDRFSAERPKGSFSTLEIQRTEQGDSAMYLCASSSDGYTFGSGTRLTVV.

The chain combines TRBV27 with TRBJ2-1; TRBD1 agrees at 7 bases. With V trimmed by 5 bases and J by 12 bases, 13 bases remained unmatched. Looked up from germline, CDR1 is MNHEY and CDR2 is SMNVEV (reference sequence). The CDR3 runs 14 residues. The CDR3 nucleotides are TGTGCCAGCAGTGCACGACAGGGAGCAGGGGTGCAGTTCTTC. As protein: CASSARQGAGVQFF.

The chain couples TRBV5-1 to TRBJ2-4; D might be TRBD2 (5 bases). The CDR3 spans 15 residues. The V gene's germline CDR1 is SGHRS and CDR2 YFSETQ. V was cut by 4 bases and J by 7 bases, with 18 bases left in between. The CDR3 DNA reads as TGCGCCAGCAGCGTTGACTACACCCTCCTTAACATTCAGTACTTC. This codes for CASSVDYTLLNIQYF.

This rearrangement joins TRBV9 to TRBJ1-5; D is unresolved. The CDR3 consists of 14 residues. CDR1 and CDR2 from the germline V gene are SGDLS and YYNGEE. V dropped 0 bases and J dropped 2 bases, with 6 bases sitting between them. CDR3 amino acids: CASSVGTGNQPQHF. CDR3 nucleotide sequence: TGTGCCAGCAGCGTAGGTACAGGCAATCAGCCCCAGCATTTT.

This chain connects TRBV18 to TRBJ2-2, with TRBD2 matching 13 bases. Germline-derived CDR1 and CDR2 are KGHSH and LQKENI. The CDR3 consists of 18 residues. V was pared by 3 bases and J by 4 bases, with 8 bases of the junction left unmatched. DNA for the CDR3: TGTGCCAGCTCACCGCCGGGACTAGCGGGACTCACCACCGGGGAGCTGTTTTTT. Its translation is CASSPPGLAGLTTGELFF.

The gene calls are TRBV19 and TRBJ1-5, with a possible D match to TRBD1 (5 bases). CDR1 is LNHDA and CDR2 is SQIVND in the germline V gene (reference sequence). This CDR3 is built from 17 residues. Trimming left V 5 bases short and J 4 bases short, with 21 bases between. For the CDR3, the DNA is TGTGCCAGTAGTTTGGGGCAGGGTCTTAGTGCAAATCAGCCCCAGCATTTT. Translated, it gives CASSLGQGLSANQPQHF.

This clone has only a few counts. The CDR3 DNA follows: TGCGCCAGCAGCTCGGGGGACAGGGGGCCGGCCGGGGAGCTGTTTTTT. Protein product: CASSSGDRGPAGELFF. J is TRBJ2-2 and V is TRBV5-1; 12 positions match TRBD1. J lost 6 bases, V lost 3 bases, and 6 bases had no gene match. There are 16 residues in the CDR3. The germline gives CDR1 SGHRS, CDR2 YFSETQ.

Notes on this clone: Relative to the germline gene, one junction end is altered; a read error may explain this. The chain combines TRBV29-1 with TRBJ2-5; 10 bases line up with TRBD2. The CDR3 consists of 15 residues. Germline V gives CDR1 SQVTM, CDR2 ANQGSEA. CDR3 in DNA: TGCAGCGTGGAAGGAGCGGGGGGGCCTCTGGAGACCCAGTACTTC. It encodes CSVEGAGGPLETQYF.

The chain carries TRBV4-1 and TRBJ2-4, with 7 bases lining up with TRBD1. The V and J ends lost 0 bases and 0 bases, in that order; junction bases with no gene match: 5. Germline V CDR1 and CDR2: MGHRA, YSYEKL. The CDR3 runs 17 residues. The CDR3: CASSQEGTVLAKNIQYF. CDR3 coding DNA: TGCGCCAGCAGCCAAGAAGGGACAGTCCTAGCCAAAAACATTCAGTACTTC.

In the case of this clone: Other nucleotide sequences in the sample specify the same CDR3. Written as DNA, the CDR3 is TGTGCCAGCGGCCCTCCGTCGGGAACCTACGAGCAGTACTTC. Encoded protein: CASGPPSGTYEQYF. J is TRBJ2-7 and V is TRBV5-8; D is perhaps TRBD2 (5 bases). The CDR3 loop spans 14 amino acids. Trimming shortened V by 7 bases and J by 2 bases, and 16 bases separated the two germline ends. Germline V gives CDR1 SGHTS, CDR2 YDEGEE.

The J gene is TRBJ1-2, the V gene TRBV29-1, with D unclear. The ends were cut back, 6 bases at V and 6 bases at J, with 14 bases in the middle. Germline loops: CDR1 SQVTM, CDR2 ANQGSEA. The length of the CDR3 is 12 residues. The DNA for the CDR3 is TGCAGCGTCGTGACTCCGGAGGATGGCTACACCTTC. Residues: CSVVTPEDGYTF.